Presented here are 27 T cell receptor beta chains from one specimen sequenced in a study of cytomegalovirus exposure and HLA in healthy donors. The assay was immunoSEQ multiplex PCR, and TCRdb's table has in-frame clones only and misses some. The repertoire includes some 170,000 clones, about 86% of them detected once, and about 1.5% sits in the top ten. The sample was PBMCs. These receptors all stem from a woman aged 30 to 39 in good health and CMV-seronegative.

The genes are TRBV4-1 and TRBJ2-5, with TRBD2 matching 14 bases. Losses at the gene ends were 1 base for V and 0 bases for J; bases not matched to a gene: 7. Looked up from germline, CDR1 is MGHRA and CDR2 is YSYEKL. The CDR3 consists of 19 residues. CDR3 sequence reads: CASSQVLGLAGANQETQYF. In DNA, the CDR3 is TGCGCCAGCAGCCAAGTTTTGGGACTAGCGGGGGCAAACCAAGAGACCCAGTACTTC.

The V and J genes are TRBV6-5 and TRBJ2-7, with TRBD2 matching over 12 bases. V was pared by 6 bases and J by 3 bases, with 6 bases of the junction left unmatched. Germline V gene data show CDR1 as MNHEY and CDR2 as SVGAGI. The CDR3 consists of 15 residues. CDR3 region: CASSQGTSGYYEQYF. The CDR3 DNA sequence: TGTGCCAGCAGCCAAGGGACTAGCGGGTACTACGAGCAGTACTTC.

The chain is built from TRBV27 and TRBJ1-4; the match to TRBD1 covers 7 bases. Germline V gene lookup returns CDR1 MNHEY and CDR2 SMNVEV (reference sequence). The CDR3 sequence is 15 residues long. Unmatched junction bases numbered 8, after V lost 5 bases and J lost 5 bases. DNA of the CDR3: TGTGCCAGCAGTCCTTGGGACAGAAGAAATGAAAAACTGTTTTTT. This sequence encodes CASSPWDRRNEKLFF.

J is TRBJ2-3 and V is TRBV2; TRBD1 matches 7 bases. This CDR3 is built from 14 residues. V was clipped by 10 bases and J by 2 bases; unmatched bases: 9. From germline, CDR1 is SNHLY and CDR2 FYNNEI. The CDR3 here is CANQGGRPTDTQYF. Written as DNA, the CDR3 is TGTGCCAACCAAGGGGGCAGACCCACAGATACGCAGTATTTT. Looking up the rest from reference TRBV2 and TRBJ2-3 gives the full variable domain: EPEVTQTPSHQVTQMGQEVILRCVPISNHLYFYWYRQILGQKVEFLVSFYNNEISEKSEIFDDQFSVERPDGSNFTLKIRSTKLEDSAMYFCANQGGRPTDTQYFGPGTRLTVL.

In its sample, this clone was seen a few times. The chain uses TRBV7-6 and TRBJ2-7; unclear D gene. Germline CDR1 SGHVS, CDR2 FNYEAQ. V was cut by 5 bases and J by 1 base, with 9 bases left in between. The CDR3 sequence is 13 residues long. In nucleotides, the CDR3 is TGTGCCAGCAGCCTACTCGATTCCTACGAGCAGTACTTC. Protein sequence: CASSLLDSYEQYF.

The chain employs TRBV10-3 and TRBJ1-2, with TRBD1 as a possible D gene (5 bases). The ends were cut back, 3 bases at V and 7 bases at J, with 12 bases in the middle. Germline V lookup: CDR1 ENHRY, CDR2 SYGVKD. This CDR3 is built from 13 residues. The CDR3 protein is CAISDRVEGGYTF. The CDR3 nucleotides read TGTGCCATCAGTGACAGGGTGGAGGGTGGCTACACCTTC.

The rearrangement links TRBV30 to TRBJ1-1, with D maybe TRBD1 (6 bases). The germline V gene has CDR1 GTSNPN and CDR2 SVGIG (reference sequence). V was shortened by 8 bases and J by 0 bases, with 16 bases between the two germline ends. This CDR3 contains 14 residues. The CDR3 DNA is TGTGCCGGAACCCCCAGGGGTCTGAACACTGAAGCTTTCTTT. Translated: CAGTPRGLNTEAFF.

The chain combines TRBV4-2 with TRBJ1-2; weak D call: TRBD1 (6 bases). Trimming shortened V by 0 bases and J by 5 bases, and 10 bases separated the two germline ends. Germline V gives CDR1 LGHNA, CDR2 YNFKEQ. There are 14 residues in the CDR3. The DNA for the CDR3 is TGTGCCAGCAGCCAAGAGGGAGGGGGTTATGGCTACACCTTC. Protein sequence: CASSQEGGGYGYTF.

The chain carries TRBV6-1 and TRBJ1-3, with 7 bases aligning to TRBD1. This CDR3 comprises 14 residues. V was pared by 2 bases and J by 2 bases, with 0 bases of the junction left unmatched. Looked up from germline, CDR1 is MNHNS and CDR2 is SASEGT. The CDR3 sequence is CASSETGAGNTIYF. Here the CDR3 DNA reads TGTGCCAGCAGTGAAACAGGGGCTGGAAACACCATATATTTT.

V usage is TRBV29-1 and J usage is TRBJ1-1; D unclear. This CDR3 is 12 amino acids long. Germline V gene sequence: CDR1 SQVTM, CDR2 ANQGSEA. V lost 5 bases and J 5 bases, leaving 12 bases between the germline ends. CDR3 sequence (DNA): TGCAGCGTTTTGGCCTCGGGGACTGAAGCTTTCTTT. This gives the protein CSVLASGTEAFF.

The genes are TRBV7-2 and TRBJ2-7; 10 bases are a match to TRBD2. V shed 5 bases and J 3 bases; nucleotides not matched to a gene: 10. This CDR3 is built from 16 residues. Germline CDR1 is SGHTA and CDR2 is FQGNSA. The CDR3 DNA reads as TGTGCCAGCAGCCTCCAAGCGGGGGGGGGCTTCTACGAGCAGTACTTC. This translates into CASSLQAGGGFYEQYF.

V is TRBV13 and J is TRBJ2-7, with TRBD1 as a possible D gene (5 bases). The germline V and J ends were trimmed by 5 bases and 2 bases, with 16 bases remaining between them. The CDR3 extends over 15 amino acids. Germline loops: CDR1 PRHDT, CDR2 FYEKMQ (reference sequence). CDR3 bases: TGTGCCAGCAGCACAAACGGGCAGGGCACCTACGAGCAGTACTTC. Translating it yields CASSTNGQGTYEQYF.

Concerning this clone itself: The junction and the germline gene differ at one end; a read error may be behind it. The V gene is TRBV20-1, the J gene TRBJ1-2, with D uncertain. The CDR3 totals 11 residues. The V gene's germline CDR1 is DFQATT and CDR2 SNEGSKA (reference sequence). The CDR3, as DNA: TGCAGTGCTAGAGATTCGGGTCCTGGAGTCTTC. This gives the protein CSARDSGPGVF.

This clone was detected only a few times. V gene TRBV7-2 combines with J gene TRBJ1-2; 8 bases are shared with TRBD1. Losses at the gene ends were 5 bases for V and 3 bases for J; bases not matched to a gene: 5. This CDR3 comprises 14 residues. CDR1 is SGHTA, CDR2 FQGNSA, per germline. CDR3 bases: TGTGCCAGCAGCACGGCAGGGGGCGACTATGGCTACACCTTC. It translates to CASSTAGGDYGYTF.

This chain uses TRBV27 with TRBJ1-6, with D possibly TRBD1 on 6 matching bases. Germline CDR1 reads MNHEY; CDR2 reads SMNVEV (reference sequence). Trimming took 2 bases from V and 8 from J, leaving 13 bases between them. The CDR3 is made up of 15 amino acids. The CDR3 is CASSLLREGDSPLHF. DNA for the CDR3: TGTGCCAGCAGTTTACTTCGGGAGGGGGATTCACCCCTCCACTTT.

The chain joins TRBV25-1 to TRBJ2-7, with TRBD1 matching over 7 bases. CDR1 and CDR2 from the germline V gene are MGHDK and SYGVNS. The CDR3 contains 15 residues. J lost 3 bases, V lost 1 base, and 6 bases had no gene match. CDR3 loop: CASSESYRGNYEQYF. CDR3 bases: TGTGCCAGCAGTGAATCATACAGGGGCAACTACGAGCAGTACTTC.

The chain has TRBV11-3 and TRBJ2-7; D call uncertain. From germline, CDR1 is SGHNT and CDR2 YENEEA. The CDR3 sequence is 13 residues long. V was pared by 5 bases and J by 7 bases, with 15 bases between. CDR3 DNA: TGTGCCAGCAGCCTACCACCTGATCGGGAGCAGTACTTC. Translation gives CASSLPPDREQYF.

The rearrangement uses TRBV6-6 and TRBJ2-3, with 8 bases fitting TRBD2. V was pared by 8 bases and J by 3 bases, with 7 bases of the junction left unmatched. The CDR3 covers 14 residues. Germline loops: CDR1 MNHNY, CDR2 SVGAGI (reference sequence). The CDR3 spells CASCASGGTDTQYF. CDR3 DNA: TGTGCCAGCTGTGCGTCGGGGGGGACAGATACGCAGTATTTT.

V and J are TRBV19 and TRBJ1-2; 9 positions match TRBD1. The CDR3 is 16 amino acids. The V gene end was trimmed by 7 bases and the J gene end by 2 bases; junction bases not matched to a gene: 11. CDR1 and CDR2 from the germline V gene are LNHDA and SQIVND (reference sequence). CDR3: CASKWTGDFPNYGYTF. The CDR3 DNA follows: TGTGCCAGTAAATGGACAGGGGATTTCCCGAACTATGGCTACACCTTC.

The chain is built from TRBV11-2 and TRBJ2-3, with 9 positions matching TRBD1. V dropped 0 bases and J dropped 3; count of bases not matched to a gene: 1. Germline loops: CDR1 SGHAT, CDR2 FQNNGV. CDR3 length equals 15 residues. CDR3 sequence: CASSLEQGATDTQYF. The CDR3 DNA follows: TGTGCCAGCAGCTTAGAACAGGGGGCGACAGATACGCAGTATTTT.

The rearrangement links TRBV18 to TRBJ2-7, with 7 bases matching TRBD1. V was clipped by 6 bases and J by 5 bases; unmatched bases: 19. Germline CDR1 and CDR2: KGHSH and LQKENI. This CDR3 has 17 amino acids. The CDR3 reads CASSPPGQRVLQNEQYF. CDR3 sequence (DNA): TGTGCCAGCTCGCCTCCGGGACAGAGGGTTTTGCAAAACGAGCAGTACTTC.

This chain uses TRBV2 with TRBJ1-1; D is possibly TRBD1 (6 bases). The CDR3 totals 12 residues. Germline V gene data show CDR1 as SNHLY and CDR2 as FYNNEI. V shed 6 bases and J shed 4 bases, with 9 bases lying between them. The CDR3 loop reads CASSEQGTEAFF. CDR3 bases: TGTGCCAGCAGCGAACAGGGCACTGAAGCTTTCTTT. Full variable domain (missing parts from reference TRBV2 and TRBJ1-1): EPEVTQTPSHQVTQMGQEVILRCVPISNHLYFYWYRQILGQKVEFLVSFYNNEISEKSEIFDDQFSVERPDGSNFTLKIRSTKLEDSAMYFCASSEQGTEAFFGQGTRLTVV.

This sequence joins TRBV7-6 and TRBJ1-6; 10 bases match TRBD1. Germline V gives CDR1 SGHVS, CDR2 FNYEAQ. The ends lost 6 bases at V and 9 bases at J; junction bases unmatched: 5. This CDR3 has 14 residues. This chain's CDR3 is CASSPGQGISPLHF. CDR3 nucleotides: TGTGCCAGCAGTCCGGGACAGGGGATTTCACCCCTCCACTTT.

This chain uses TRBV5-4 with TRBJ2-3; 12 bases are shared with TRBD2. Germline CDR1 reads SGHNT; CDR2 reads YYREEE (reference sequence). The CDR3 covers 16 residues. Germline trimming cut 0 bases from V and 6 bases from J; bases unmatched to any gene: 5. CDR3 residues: CASSLALAGGLDTQYF. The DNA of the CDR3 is TGTGCCAGCAGCTTGGCGCTAGCGGGGGGGCTGGATACGCAGTATTTT. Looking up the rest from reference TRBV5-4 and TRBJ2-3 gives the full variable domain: ETGVTQSPTHLIKTRGQQVTLRCSSQSGHNTVSWYQQALGQGPQFIFQYYREEENGRGNFPPRFSGLQFPNYSSELNVNALELDDSALYLCASSLALAGGLDTQYFGPGTRLTVL.

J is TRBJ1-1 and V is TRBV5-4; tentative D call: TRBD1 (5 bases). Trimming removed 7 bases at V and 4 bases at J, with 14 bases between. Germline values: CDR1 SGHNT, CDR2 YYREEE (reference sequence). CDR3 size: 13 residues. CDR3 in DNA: TGTGCCAGCGGGGGGATTTCGGTCACTGAAGCTTTCTTT. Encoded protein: CASGGISVTEAFF.

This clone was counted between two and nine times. The CDR3 nucleotides read TGTGCCAGCAGCGCCTGGTACGAGGGCTACACCTTC. It translates to CASSAWYEGYTF. This sequence joins TRBV9 and TRBJ1-2; D is undetermined. Germline CDR1 reads SGDLS; CDR2 reads YYNGEE. The length of the CDR3 is 12 residues. Trimming took 3 bases from V and 8 from J, leaving 11 bases between them.

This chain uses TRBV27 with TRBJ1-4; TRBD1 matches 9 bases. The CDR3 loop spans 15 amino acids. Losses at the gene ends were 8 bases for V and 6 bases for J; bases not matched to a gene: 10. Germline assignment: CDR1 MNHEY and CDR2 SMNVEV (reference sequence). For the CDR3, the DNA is TGTGCCAGCGGGGAGAGGGGACAGGGACATGAAAAACTGTTTTTT. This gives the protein CASGERGQGHEKLFF.